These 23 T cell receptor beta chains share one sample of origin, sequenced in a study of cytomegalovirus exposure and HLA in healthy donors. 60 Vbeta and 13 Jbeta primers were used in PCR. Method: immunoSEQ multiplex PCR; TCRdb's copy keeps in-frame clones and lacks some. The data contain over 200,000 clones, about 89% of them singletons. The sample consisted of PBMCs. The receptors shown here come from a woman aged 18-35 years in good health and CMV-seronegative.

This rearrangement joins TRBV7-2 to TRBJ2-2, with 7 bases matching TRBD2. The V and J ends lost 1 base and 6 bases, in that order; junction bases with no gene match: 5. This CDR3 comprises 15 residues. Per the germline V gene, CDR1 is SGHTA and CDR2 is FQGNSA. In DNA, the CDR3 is TGTGCCAGCAGCTTAGGACTAGCATCTGCCGGGGAGCTGTTTTTT. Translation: CASSLGLASAGELFF.

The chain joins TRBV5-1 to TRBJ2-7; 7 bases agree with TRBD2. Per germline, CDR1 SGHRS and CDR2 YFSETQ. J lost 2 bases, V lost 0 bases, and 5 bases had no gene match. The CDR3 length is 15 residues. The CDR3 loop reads CASSLELGGPYEQYF. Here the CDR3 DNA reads TGCGCCAGCAGCTTGGAGTTGGGAGGGCCCTACGAGCAGTACTTC. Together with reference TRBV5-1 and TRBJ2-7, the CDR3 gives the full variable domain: KAGVTQTPRYLIKTRGQQVTLSCSPISGHRSVSWYQQTPGQGLQFLFEYFSETQRNKGNFPGRFSGRQFSNSRSEMNVSTLELGDSALYLCASSLELGGPYEQYFGPGTRLTVT.

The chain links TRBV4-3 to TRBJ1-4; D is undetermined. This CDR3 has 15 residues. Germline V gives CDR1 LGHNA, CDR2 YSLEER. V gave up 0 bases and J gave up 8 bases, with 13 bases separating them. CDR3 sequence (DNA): TGCGCCAGCAGCCAAGATCCCGGGATGAGCGAAAAACTGTTTTTT. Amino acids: CASSQDPGMSEKLFF.

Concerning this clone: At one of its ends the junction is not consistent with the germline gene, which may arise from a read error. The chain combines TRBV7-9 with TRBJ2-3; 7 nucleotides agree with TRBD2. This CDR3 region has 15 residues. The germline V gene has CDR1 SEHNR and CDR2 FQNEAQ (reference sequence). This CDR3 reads CAGSSGLEFTYTQYF. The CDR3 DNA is TGTGCCGGCAGCTCCGGACTAGAATTTACGTATACGCAGTATTTT.

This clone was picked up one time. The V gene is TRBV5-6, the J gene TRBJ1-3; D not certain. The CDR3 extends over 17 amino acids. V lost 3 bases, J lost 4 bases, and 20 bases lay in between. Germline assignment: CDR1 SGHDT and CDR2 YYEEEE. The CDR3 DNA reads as TGTGCCAGCAGCTCGAACTACCTTAGACTCTTGGGAAACACCATATATTTT. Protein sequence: CASSSNYLRLLGNTIYF.

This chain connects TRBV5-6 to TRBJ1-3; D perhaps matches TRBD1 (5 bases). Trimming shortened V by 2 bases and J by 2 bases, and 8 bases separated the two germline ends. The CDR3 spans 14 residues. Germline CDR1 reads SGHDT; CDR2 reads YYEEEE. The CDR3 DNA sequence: TGTGCCAGCAGCTTTGGGGGGGCTGGAAACACCATATATTTT. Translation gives CASSFGGAGNTIYF.

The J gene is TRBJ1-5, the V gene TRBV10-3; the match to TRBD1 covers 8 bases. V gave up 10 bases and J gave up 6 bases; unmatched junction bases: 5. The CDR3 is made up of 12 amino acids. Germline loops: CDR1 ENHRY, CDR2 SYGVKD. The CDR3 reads CATRGTGQPQHF. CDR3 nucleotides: TGTGCCACAAGGGGGACAGGTCAGCCCCAGCATTTT.

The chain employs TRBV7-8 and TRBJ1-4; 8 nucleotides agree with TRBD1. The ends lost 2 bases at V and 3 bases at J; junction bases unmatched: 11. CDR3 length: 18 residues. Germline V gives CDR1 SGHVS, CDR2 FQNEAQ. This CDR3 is CASSLRIQGASSNEKLFF. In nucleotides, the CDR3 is TGTGCCAGCAGCTTAAGGATCCAGGGGGCTTCGTCTAATGAAAAACTGTTTTTT.

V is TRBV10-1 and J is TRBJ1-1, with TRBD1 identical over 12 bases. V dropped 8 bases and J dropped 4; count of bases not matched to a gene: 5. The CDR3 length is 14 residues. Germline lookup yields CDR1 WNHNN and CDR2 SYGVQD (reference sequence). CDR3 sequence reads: CASARDRGPTEAFF. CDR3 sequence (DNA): TGCGCCAGCGCCCGGGACAGGGGGCCCACTGAAGCTTTCTTT.

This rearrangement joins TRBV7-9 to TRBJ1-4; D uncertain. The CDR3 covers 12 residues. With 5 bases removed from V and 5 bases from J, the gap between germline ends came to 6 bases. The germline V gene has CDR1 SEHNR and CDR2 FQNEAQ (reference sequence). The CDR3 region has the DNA TGTGCCAGCAGCCTGAGAAATGAAAAACTGTTTTTT. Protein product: CASSLRNEKLFF.

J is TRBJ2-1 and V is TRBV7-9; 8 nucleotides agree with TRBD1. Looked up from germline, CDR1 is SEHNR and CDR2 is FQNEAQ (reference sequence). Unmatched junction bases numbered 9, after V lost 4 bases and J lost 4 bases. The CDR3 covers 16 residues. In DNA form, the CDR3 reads TGTGCCAGCAGCTCAAAAGGGACAGGATTTTACAATGAGCAGTTCTTC. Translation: CASSSKGTGFYNEQFF.

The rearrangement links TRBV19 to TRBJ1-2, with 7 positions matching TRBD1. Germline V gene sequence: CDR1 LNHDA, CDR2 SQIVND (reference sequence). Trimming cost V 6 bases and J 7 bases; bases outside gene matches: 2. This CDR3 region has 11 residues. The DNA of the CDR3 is TGTGCCAGTAGGGACAGGCCTGGCTACACCTTC. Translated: CASRDRPGYTF.

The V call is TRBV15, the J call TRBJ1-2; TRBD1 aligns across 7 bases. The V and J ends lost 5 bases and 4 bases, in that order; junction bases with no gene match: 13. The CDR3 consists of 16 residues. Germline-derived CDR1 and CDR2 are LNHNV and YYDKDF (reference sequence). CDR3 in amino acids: CATSQPAVRQGYGYTF. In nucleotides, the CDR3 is TGTGCCACCAGCCAACCGGCTGTAAGACAGGGCTATGGCTACACCTTC.

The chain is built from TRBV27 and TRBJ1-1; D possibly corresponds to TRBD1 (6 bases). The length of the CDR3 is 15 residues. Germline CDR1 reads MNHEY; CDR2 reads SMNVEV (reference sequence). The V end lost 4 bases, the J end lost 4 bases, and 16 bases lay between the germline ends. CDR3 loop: CASSSRGAPSTEAFF. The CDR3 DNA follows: TGTGCCAGCAGTTCCCGGGGGGCGCCGAGCACTGAAGCTTTCTTT.

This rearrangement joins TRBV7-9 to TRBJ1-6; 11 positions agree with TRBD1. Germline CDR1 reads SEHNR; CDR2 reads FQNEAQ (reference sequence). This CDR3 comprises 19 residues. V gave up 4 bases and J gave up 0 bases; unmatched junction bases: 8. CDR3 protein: CASSSRDRGKSSYNSPLHF. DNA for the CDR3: TGTGCCAGCAGCTCCCGGGACAGGGGGAAGAGCTCCTATAATTCACCCCTCCACTTT.

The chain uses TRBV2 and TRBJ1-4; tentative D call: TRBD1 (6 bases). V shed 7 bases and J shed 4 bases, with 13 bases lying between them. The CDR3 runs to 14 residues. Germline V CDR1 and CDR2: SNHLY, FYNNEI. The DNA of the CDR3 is TGTGCCAGCACAAGACAGGTGATTAATGAAAAACTGTTTTTT. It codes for CASTRQVINEKLFF.

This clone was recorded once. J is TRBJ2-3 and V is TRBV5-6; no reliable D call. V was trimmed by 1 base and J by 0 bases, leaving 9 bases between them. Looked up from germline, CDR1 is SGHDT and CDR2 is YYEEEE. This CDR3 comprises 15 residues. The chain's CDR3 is CASSLYGSSTDTQYF. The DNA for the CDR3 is TGTGCCAGCAGCTTGTACGGGTCAAGCACAGATACGCAGTATTTT. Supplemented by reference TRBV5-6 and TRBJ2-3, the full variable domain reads DAGVTQSPTHLIKTRGQQVTLRCSPKSGHDTVSWYQQALGQGPQFIFQYYEEEERQRGNFPDRFSGHQFPNYSSELNVNALLLGDSALYLCASSLYGSSTDTQYFGPGTRLTVL.

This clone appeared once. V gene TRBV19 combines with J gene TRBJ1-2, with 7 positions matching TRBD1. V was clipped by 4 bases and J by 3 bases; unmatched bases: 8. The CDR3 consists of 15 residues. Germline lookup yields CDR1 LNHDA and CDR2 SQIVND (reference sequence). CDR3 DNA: TGTGCCAGTAGTACCACCCGGACAGGCGACTATGGCTACACCTTC. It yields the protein CASSTTRTGDYGYTF.

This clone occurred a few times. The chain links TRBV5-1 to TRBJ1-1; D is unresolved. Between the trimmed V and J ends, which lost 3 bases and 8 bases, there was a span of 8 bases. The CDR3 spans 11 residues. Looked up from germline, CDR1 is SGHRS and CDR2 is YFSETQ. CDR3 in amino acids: CASSSSLEAFF. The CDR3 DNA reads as TGCGCCAGCAGCTCCTCGCTAGAAGCTTTCTTT.

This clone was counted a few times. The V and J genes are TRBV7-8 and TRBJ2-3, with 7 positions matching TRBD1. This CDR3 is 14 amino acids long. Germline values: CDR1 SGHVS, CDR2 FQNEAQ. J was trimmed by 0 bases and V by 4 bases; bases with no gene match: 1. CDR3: CASSWGQSTDTQYF. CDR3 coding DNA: TGTGCCAGCAGCTGGGGACAGAGCACAGATACGCAGTATTTT. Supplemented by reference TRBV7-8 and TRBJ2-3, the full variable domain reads GAGVSQSPRYKVAKRGQDVALRCDPISGHVSLFWYQQALGQGPEFLTYFQNEAQLDKSGLPSDRFFAERPEGSVSTLKIQRTQQEDSAVYLCASSWGQSTDTQYFGPGTRLTVL.

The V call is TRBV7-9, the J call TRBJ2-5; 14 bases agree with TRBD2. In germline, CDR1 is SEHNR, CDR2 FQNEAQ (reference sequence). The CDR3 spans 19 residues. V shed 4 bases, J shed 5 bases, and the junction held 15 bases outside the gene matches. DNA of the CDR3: TGTGCCAGCAGCTCCCCGGGGACTAGCGGGAGAAGTTGGGGGGAGACCCAGTACTTC. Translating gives CASSSPGTSGRSWGETQYF. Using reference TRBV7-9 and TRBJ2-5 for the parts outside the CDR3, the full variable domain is DTGVSQNPRHKITKRGQNVTFRCDPISEHNRLYWYRQTLGQGPEFLTYFQNEAQLEKSRLLSDRFSAERPKGSFSTLEIQRTEQGDSAMYLCASSSPGTSGRSWGETQYFGPGTRLLVL.

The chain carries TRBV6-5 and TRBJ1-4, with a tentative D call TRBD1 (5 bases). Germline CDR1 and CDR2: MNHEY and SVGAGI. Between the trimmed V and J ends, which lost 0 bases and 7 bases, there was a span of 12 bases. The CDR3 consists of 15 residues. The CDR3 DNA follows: TGTGCCAGCAGTTACTCGGGGGGGAGCTCTGAAAAACTGTTTTTT. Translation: CASSYSGGSSEKLFF.

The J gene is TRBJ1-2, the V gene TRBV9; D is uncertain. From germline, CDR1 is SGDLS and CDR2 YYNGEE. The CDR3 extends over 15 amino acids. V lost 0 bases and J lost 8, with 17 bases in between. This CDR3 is CASSVGGPTGVGYTF. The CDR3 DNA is TGTGCCAGCAGCGTAGGGGGTCCAACCGGGGTCGGCTACACCTTC.